Sequencing of this T cell receptor (beta chain) was carried out in a study of shared clonotypes between healthy human individuals. Study at large: A few men and a couple of women, aged 18 to 49, were donors.

The protocol was immunoSEQ multiplex PCR, while the TCRdb copy is restricted to in-frame clones and leaves out a portion. The sample lists under 1,100,000 clones; approximately 72% were seen once. The ends were cut back, 2 bases at V and 6 bases at J, with 14 bases in the middle. The CDR3 has 14 amino acids. Germline V gives CDR1 MNHEY, CDR2 SMNVEV (reference sequence). The chain couples TRBV27 to TRBJ2-7, with D perhaps matching TRBD1 (6 bases). This receptor was identified in a man younger than 30 in good health. Sequencing was done on a sample of memory CD4+ T cells sorted from blood. Subset specified: CD45RA-negative fraction. The DNA of the CDR3 is TGTGCCAGCAGTTTACACAGGGATCTCTCCGAGCAGTACTTC. Translation gives CASSLHRDLSEQYF.